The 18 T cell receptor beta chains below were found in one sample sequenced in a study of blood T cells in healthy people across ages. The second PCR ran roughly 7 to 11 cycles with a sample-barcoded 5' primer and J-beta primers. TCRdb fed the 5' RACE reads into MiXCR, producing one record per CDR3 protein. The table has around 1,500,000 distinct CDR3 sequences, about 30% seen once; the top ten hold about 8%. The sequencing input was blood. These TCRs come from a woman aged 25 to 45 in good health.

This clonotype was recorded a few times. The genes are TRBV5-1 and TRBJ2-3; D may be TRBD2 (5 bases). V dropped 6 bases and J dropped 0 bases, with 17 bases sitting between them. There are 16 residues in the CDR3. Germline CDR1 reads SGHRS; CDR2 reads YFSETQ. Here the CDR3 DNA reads TGCGCCAGCACCCGCGGTGGCAGGACTAGCACAGATACGCAGTATTTT. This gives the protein CASTRGGRTSTDTQYF. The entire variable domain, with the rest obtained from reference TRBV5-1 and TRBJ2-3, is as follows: KAGVTQTPRYLIKTRGQQVTLSCSPISGHRSVSWYQQTPGQGLQFLFEYFSETQRNKGNFPGRFSGRQFSNSRSEMNVSTLELGDSALYLCASTRGGRTSTDTQYFGPGTRLTVL.

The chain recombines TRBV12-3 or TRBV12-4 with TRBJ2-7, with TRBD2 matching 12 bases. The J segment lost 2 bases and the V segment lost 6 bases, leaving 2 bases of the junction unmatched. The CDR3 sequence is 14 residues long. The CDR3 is CASRASGRAYEQYF. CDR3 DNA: TGTGCCAGCAGGGCTAGCGGGAGGGCCTACGAGCAGTACTTC.

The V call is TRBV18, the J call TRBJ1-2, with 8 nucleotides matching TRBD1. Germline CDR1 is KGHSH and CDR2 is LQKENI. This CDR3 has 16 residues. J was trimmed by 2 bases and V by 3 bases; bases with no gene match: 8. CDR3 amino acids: CASSPRQGTSNYGYTF. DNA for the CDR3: TGTGCCAGCTCACCCCGACAGGGGACTTCGAACTATGGCTACACCTTC.

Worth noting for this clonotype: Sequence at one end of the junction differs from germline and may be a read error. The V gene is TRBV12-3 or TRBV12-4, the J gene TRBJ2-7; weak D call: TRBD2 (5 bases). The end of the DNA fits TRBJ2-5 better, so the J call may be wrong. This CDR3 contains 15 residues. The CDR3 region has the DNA TGTGTCAGCAGTTCCGGACTCCCCCCCCCGGGGACCCAGTACTTC. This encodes CVSSSGLPPPGTQYF.

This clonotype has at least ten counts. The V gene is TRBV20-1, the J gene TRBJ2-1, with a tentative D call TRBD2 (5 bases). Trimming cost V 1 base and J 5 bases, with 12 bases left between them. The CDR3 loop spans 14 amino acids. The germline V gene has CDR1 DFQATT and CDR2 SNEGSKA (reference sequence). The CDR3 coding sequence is TGCAGTGCTAGAGTCTCAGCGGCGAACAATGAGCAGTTCTTC. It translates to CSARVSAANNEQFF.

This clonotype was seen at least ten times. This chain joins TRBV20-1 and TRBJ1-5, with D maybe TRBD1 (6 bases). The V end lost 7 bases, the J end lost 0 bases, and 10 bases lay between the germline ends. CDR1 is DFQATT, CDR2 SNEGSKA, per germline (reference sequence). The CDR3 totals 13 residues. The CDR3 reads CSGQEYSNQPQHF. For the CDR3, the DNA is TGCAGTGGACAGGAGTATAGCAATCAGCCCCAGCATTTT.

The CDR3 loop is CASRRFGTQREAGSTDTQYF. DNA of the CDR3: TGTGCCAGCAGACGATTCGGGACCCAGCGGGAGGCGGGGAGTACAGATACGCAGTATTTT. This rearrangement joins TRBV5-5 to TRBJ2-3, with 9 bases that match TRBD2. The CDR3 is made up of 20 amino acids. Germline V gives CDR1 SGHKS, CDR2 YYEKEE (reference sequence). The J segment lost 3 bases and the V segment lost 5 bases, leaving 22 bases of the junction unmatched.

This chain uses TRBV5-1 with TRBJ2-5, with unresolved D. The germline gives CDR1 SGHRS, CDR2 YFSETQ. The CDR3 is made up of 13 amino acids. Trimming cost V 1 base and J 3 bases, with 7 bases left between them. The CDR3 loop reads CASSLLREETQYF. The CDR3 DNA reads TGCGCCAGCAGCTTGTTAAGGGAAGAGACCCAGTACTTC. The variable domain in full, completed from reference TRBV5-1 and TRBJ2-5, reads KAGVTQTPRYLIKTRGQQVTLSCSPISGHRSVSWYQQTPGQGLQFLFEYFSETQRNKGNFPGRFSGRQFSNSRSEMNVSTLELGDSALYLCASSLLREETQYFGPGTRLLVL.

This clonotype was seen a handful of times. CDR3 in DNA: TGTGCCAGCAGCTCCTTAGCGGGAACAGGGGAGACCCAGTACTTC. It is translated as CASSSLAGTGETQYF. This rearrangement joins TRBV7-6 to TRBJ2-5, with TRBD2 identical over 8 bases. From germline, CDR1 is SGHVS and CDR2 FNYEAQ. The CDR3 length is 15 residues. V was clipped by 4 bases and J by 5 bases; unmatched bases: 9.

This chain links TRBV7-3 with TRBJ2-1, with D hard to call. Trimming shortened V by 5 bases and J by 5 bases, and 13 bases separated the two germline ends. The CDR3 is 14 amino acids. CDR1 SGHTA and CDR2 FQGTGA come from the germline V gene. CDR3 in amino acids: CASSLEVSDNEQFF. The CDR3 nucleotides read TGTGCCAGCAGCCTAGAGGTTTCGGACAATGAGCAGTTCTTC.

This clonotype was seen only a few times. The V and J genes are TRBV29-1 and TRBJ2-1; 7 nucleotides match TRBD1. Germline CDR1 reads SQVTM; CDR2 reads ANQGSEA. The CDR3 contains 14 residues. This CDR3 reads CGELPGTAYNEQFF. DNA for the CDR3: TGCGGCGAACTCCCCGGGACAGCCTACAATGAGCAGTTCTTC.

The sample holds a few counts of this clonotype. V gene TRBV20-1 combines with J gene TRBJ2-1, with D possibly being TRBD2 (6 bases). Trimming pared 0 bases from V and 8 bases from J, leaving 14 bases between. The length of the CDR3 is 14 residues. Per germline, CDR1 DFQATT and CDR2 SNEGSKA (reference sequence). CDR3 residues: CSAREVGRGDEQFF. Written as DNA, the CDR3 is TGCAGTGCTAGAGAGGTCGGGAGAGGGGATGAGCAGTTCTTC.

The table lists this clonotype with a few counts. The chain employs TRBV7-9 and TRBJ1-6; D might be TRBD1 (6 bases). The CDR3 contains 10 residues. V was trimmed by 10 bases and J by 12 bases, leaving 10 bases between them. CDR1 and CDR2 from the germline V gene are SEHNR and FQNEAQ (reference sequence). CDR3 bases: TGTGCCACCGGGGGACAACCCCTCCACTTT. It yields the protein CATGGQPLHF.

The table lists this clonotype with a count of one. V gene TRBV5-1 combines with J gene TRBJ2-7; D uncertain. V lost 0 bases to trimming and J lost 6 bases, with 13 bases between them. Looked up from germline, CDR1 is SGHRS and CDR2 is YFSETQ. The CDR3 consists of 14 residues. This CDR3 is CASSLAPSGVEQYF. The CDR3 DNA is TGCGCCAGCAGCTTGGCCCCCTCGGGTGTCGAGCAGTACTTC.

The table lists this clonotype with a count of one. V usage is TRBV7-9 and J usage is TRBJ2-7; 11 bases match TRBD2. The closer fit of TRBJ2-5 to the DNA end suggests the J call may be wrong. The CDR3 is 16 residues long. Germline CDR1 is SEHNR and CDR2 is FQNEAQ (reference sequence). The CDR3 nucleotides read TGTGCCAGCACCTCCTGGGAGACTAGCGGGATGGAGACCCAGTACTTC. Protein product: CASTSWETSGMETQYF.

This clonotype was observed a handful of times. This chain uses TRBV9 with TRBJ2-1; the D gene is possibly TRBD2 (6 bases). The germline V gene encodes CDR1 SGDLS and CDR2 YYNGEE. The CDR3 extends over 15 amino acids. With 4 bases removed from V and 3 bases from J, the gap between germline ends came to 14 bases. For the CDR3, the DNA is TGTGCCAGCAGCAGAGCCGGGACTTACTACAATGAGCAGTTCTTC. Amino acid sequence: CASSRAGTYYNEQFF. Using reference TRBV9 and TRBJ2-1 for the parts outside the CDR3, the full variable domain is DSGVTQTPKHLITATGQRVTLRCSPRSGDLSVYWYQQSLDQGLQFLIQYYNGEERAKGNILERFSAQQFPDLHSELNLSSLELGDSALYFCASSRAGTYYNEQFFGPGTRLTVL.

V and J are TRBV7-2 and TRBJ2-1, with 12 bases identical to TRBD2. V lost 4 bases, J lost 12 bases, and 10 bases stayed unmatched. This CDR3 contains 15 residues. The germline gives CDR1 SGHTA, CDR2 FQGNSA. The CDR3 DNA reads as TGTGCCAGCAGCTCACCTAGCGGGAGGGGGAGTGGGCAGTTCTTC. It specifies CASSSPSGRGSGQFF.

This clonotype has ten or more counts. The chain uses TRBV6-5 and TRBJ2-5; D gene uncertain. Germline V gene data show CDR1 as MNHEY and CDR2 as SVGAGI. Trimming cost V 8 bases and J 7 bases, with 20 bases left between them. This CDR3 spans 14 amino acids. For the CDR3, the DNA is TGTGCCAGCTGTCTAGACCCGCAGGTTGGGACCCAGTACTTC. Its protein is CASCLDPQVGTQYF.